This T cell receptor beta chain was recovered during a study of OX40 agonist ivuxolimab in advanced cancers. Anyone with autoimmune disease history or systemic immunosuppression was excluded. Cycle 7 day 1, cycle 4 day 1, and baseline were the timepoints at which blood was sampled. Sequencing used immunoSEQ multiplex PCR; TCRdb keeps in-frame clones, though not all of them. The table has tens of thousands of clones, nearly 85% seen once. The table lists this clone with a count of one. The TCR originated in an adult with an advanced solid tumor such as melanoma, head and neck, liver or kidney cancer. The specimen comprised CD4+ or CD8+ T cells sorted from blood, sampled in a trial of the OX40 agonist ivuxolimab.

The CDR3 loop reads CASSVLSGYSNQPQHF. CDR3 DNA: TGTGCCAGCAGCGTCCTGTCGGGTTATAGCAATCAGCCCCAGCATTTT. This chain joins TRBV11-2 and TRBJ1-5; no clear D. The germline V gene has CDR1 SGHAT and CDR2 FQNNGV. Trimming took off 5 bases at V and 0 bases at J, with 14 bases between the two ends. The CDR3 length is 16 residues.